The 2 T cell receptor beta chains below were found in one sample sequenced in a study of blood T cells in healthy people across ages. Alongside a J-beta primer mix, a sample-barcoded 5' primer served in a second PCR lasting about 7 to 11 cycles. One entry per CDR3 protein, called by TCRdb with MiXCR from the 5' RACE reads. The sample has hundreds of thousands of distinct CDR3 sequences, under 45% seen once. Specimen: blood. The receptors originated from a man aged 60-69 years in good health.

CDR3: CASIDGRKEKLFF. CDR3 DNA: TGTGCCAGCATCGACGGAAGGAAGGAAAAACTGTTTTTT. The J gene is TRBJ1-4, the V gene TRBV25-1; no clear D gene. This CDR3 contains 13 residues. CDR1 and CDR2 from the germline V gene are MGHDK and SYGVNS. Trimming shortened V by 7 bases and J by 8 bases, and 14 bases separated the two germline ends.

The chain employs TRBV5-8 and TRBJ1-2; 9 bases line up with TRBD1. The CDR3 loop spans 16 amino acids. J gave up 6 bases and V 1 base, and 10 bases lay outside the gene matches. Germline CDR1 SGHTS, CDR2 YDEGEE. The CDR3 bases are TGTGCCAGCAGCTTGTGGGTGGACAGGGGCGTAGATGGCTACACCTTC. Translation gives CASSLWVDRGVDGYTF.